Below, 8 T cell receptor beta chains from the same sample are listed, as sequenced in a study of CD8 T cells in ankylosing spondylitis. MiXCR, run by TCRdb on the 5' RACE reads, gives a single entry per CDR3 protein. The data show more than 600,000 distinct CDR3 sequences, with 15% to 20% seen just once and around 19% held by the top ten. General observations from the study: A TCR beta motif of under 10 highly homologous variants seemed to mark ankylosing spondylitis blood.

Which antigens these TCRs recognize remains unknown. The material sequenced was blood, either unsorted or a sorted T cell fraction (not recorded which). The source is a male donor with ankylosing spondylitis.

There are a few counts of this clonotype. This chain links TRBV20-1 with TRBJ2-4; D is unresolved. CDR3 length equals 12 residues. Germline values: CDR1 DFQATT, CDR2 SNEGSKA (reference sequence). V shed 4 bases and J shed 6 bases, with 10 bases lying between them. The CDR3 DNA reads TGCAGTGCTAAAAGGGAAGGAAACATTCAGTACTTC. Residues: CSAKREGNIQYF.

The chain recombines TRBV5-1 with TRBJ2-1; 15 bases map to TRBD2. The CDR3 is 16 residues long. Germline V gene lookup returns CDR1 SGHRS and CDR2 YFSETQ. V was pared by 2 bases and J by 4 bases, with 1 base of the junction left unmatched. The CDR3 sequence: CASSLGTSGRYNEQFF. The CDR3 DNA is TGCGCCAGCAGCTTAGGGACTAGCGGGAGGTACAATGAGCAGTTCTTC.

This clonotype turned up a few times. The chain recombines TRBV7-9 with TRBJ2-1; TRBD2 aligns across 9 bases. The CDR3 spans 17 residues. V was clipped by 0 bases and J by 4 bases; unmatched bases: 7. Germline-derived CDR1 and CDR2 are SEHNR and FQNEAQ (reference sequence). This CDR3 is CASSLALSSGIYNEQFF. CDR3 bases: TGTGCCAGCAGCTTAGCGTTGTCTAGCGGGATTTACAATGAGCAGTTCTTC.

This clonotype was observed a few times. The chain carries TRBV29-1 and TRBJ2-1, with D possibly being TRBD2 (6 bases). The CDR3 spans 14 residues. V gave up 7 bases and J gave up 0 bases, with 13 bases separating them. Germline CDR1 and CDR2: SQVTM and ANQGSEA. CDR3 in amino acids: CSALLARSYNEQFF. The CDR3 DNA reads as TGCAGCGCCCTACTAGCCCGCTCCTACAATGAGCAGTTCTTC.

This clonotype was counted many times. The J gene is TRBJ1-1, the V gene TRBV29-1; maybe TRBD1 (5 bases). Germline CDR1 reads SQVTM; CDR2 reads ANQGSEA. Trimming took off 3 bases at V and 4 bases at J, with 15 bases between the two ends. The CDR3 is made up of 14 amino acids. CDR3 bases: TGCAGCGTTGATGACGACAGAGGGTTCACTGAAGCTTTCTTT. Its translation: CSVDDDRGFTEAFF.

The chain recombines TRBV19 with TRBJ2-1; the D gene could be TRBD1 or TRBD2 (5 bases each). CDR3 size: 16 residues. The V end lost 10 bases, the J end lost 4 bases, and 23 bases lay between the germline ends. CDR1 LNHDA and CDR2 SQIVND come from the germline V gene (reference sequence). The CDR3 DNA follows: TGTGCCACCAAGACCGGGACCCTCGACCGGTACAATGAGCAGTTCTTC. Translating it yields CATKTGTLDRYNEQFF.

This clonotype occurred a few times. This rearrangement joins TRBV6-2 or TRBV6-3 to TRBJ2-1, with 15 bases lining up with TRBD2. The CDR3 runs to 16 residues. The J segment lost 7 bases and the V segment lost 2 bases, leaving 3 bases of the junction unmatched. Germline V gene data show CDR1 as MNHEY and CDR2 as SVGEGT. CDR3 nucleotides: TGTGCCAGCAGTTACCCTGGGACTAGCGGGAGGAATGAGCAGTTCTTC. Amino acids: CASSYPGTSGRNEQFF.

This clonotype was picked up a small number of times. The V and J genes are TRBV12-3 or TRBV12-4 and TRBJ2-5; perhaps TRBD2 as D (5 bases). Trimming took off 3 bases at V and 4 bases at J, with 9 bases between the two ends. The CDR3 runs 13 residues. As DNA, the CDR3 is TGTGCCAGCAGTTTTGACTACGGAGAGACCCAGTACTTC. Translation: CASSFDYGETQYF.